This T cell receptor (beta chain) originates from a study of CD8 T cells in ankylosing spondylitis. Study findings and constraints: What seemed typical of ankylosing spondylitis blood was a TCR beta motif built from several highly homologous variants.

Trimming stripped 6 bases from V and 9 bases from J, with 16 bases between. Germline CDR1 SGDLS, CDR2 YYNGEE. This CDR3 is built from 13 residues. TCRdb fed the 5' RACE reads into MiXCR, producing one record per CDR3 protein. Here the sample spans hundreds of thousands of distinct CDR3 sequences, about 11% being singletons. To note about this clonotype: Its specificity is unknown.

The sample was blood, either unsorted or a sorted T cell fraction (not recorded which). The receptor was isolated from a male donor with ankylosing spondylitis. This sequence joins TRBV9 and TRBJ2-1; D may correspond to TRBD1 or TRBD2 (5 bases each). CDR3 DNA sequence: TGTGCCAGCACGAGGGATTGGGGGAGTGAGCAGTTCTTC. Translation: CASTRDWGSEQFF.